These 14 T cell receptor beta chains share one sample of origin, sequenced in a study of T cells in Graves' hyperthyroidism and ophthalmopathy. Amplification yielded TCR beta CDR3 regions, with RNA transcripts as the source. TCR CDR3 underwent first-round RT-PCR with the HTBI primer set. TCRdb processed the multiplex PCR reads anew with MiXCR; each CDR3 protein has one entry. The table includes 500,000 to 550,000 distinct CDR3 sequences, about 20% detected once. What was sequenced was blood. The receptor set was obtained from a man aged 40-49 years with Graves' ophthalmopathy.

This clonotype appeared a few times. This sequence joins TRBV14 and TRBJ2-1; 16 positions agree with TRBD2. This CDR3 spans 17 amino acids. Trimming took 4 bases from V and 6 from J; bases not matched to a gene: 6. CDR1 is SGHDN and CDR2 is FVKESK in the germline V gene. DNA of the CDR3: TGTGCCAGCAGCCCATCGGGACTAGCGGGAGGGTCCAATGAGCAGTTCTTC. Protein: CASSPSGLAGGSNEQFF.

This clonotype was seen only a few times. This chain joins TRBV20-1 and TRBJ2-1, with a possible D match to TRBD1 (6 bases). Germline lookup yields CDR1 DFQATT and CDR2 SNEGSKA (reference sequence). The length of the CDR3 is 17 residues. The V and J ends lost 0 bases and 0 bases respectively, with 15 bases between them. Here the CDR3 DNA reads TGCAGTGCTAGAGATTCAGGGGATACAAGCTCCTACAATGAGCAGTTCTTC. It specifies CSARDSGDTSSYNEQFF.

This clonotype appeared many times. The CDR3 DNA reads TGTGCCAGCAGCTTGGGTTTGCGGGAGAACCAAGAGACCCAGTACTTC. Its protein is CASSLGLRENQETQYF. The chain couples TRBV11-2 to TRBJ2-5, with 7 bases aligning to TRBD2. Per germline, CDR1 SGHAT and CDR2 FQNNGV. CDR3 size: 16 residues. The J segment lost 0 bases and the V segment lost 3 bases, leaving 7 bases of the junction unmatched.

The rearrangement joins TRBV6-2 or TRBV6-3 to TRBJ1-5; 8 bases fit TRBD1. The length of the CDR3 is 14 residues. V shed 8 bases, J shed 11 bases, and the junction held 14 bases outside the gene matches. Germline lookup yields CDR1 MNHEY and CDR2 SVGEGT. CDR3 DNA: TGTGCCAGCGAATTGGCAGGGGGCAGGTTGGCCCAGCATTTT. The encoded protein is CASELAGGRLAQHF.

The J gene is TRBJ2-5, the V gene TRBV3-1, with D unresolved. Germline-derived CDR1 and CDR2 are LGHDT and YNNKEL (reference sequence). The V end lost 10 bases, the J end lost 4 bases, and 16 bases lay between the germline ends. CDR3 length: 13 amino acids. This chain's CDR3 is CATTLNLRETQYF. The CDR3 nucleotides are TGTGCCACTACACTGAACCTCCGAGAGACCCAGTACTTC.

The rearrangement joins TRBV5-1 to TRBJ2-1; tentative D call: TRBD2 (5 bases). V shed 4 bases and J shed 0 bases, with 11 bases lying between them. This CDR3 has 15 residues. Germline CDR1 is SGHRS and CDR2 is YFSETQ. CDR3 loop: CASSDSVSSYNEQFF. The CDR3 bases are TGCGCCAGCAGCGATAGCGTTAGCTCCTACAATGAGCAGTTCTTC.

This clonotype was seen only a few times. Here the CDR3 DNA reads TGTGCCAGCAGTAAGGTTTTAGGCGGTTCCTCCTACGAGCAGTACTTC. This sequence encodes CASSKVLGGSSYEQYF. The rearrangement links TRBV6-1 to TRBJ2-7; D unclear. CDR1 is MNHNS, CDR2 SASEGT, per germline. V was pared by 5 bases and J by 0 bases, with 17 bases between. The CDR3 is 16 amino acids.

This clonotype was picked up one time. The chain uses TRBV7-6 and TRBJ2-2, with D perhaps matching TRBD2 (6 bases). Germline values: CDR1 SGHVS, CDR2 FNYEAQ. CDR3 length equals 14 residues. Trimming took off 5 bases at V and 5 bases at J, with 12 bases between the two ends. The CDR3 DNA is TGTGCCAGCAGCACGGGACTTTTAACCGGGGAGCTGTTTTTT. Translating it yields CASSTGLLTGELFF. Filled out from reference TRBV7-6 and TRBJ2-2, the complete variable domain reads GAGVSQSPRYKVTKRGQDVALRCDPISGHVSLYWYRQALGQGPEFLTYFNYEAQQDKSGLPNDRFSAERPEGSISTLTIQRTEQRDSAMYRCASSTGLLTGELFFGEGSRLTVL.

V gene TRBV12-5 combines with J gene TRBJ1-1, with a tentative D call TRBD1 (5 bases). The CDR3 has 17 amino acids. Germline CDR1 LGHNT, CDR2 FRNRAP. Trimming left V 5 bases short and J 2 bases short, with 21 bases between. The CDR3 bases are TGTGCTAGTGGTCCCGGGACTCCAAGCGAGGGAAACACTGAAGCTTTCTTT. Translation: CASGPGTPSEGNTEAFF.

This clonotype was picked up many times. The chain's CDR3 is CASSPSTGGDGYTF. CDR3 DNA: TGTGCCAGCTCACCCTCGACAGGGGGCGATGGCTACACCTTC. The chain has TRBV18 and TRBJ1-2; 10 bases line up with TRBD1. Trimming took 3 bases from V and 6 from J; bases not matched to a gene: 4. This CDR3 comprises 14 residues. CDR1 is KGHSH and CDR2 is LQKENI in the germline V gene.

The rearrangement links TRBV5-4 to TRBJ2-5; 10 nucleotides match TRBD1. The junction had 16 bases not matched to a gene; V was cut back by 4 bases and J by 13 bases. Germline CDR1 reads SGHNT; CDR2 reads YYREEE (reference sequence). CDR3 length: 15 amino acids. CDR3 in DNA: TGTGCCAGCAGCCCTTGGGGGACAGGGGAGTCGGGTCGGTACTTC. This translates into CASSPWGTGESGRYF.

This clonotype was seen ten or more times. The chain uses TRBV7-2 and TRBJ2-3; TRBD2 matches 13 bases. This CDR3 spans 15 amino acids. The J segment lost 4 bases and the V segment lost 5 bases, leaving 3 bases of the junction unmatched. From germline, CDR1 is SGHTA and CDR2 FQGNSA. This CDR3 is CASSLGLAGSDTQYF. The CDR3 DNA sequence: TGTGCCAGCAGCCTGGGACTAGCGGGATCAGATACGCAGTATTTT.

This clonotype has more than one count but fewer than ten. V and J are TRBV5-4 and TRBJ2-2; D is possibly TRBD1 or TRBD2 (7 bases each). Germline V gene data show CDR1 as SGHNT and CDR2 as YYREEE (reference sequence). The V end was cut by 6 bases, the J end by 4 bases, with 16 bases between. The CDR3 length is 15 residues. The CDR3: CASTRGGGITGELFF. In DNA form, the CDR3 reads TGTGCCAGCACCAGGGGAGGGGGCATCACCGGGGAGCTGTTTTTT.

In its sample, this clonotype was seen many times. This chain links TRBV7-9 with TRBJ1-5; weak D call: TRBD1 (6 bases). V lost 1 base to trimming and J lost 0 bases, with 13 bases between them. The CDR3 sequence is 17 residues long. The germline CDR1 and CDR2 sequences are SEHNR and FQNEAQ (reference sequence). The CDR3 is CASSLGAGAFSNQPQHF. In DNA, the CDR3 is TGTGCCAGCAGCTTAGGGGCGGGGGCCTTTAGCAATCAGCCCCAGCATTTT.